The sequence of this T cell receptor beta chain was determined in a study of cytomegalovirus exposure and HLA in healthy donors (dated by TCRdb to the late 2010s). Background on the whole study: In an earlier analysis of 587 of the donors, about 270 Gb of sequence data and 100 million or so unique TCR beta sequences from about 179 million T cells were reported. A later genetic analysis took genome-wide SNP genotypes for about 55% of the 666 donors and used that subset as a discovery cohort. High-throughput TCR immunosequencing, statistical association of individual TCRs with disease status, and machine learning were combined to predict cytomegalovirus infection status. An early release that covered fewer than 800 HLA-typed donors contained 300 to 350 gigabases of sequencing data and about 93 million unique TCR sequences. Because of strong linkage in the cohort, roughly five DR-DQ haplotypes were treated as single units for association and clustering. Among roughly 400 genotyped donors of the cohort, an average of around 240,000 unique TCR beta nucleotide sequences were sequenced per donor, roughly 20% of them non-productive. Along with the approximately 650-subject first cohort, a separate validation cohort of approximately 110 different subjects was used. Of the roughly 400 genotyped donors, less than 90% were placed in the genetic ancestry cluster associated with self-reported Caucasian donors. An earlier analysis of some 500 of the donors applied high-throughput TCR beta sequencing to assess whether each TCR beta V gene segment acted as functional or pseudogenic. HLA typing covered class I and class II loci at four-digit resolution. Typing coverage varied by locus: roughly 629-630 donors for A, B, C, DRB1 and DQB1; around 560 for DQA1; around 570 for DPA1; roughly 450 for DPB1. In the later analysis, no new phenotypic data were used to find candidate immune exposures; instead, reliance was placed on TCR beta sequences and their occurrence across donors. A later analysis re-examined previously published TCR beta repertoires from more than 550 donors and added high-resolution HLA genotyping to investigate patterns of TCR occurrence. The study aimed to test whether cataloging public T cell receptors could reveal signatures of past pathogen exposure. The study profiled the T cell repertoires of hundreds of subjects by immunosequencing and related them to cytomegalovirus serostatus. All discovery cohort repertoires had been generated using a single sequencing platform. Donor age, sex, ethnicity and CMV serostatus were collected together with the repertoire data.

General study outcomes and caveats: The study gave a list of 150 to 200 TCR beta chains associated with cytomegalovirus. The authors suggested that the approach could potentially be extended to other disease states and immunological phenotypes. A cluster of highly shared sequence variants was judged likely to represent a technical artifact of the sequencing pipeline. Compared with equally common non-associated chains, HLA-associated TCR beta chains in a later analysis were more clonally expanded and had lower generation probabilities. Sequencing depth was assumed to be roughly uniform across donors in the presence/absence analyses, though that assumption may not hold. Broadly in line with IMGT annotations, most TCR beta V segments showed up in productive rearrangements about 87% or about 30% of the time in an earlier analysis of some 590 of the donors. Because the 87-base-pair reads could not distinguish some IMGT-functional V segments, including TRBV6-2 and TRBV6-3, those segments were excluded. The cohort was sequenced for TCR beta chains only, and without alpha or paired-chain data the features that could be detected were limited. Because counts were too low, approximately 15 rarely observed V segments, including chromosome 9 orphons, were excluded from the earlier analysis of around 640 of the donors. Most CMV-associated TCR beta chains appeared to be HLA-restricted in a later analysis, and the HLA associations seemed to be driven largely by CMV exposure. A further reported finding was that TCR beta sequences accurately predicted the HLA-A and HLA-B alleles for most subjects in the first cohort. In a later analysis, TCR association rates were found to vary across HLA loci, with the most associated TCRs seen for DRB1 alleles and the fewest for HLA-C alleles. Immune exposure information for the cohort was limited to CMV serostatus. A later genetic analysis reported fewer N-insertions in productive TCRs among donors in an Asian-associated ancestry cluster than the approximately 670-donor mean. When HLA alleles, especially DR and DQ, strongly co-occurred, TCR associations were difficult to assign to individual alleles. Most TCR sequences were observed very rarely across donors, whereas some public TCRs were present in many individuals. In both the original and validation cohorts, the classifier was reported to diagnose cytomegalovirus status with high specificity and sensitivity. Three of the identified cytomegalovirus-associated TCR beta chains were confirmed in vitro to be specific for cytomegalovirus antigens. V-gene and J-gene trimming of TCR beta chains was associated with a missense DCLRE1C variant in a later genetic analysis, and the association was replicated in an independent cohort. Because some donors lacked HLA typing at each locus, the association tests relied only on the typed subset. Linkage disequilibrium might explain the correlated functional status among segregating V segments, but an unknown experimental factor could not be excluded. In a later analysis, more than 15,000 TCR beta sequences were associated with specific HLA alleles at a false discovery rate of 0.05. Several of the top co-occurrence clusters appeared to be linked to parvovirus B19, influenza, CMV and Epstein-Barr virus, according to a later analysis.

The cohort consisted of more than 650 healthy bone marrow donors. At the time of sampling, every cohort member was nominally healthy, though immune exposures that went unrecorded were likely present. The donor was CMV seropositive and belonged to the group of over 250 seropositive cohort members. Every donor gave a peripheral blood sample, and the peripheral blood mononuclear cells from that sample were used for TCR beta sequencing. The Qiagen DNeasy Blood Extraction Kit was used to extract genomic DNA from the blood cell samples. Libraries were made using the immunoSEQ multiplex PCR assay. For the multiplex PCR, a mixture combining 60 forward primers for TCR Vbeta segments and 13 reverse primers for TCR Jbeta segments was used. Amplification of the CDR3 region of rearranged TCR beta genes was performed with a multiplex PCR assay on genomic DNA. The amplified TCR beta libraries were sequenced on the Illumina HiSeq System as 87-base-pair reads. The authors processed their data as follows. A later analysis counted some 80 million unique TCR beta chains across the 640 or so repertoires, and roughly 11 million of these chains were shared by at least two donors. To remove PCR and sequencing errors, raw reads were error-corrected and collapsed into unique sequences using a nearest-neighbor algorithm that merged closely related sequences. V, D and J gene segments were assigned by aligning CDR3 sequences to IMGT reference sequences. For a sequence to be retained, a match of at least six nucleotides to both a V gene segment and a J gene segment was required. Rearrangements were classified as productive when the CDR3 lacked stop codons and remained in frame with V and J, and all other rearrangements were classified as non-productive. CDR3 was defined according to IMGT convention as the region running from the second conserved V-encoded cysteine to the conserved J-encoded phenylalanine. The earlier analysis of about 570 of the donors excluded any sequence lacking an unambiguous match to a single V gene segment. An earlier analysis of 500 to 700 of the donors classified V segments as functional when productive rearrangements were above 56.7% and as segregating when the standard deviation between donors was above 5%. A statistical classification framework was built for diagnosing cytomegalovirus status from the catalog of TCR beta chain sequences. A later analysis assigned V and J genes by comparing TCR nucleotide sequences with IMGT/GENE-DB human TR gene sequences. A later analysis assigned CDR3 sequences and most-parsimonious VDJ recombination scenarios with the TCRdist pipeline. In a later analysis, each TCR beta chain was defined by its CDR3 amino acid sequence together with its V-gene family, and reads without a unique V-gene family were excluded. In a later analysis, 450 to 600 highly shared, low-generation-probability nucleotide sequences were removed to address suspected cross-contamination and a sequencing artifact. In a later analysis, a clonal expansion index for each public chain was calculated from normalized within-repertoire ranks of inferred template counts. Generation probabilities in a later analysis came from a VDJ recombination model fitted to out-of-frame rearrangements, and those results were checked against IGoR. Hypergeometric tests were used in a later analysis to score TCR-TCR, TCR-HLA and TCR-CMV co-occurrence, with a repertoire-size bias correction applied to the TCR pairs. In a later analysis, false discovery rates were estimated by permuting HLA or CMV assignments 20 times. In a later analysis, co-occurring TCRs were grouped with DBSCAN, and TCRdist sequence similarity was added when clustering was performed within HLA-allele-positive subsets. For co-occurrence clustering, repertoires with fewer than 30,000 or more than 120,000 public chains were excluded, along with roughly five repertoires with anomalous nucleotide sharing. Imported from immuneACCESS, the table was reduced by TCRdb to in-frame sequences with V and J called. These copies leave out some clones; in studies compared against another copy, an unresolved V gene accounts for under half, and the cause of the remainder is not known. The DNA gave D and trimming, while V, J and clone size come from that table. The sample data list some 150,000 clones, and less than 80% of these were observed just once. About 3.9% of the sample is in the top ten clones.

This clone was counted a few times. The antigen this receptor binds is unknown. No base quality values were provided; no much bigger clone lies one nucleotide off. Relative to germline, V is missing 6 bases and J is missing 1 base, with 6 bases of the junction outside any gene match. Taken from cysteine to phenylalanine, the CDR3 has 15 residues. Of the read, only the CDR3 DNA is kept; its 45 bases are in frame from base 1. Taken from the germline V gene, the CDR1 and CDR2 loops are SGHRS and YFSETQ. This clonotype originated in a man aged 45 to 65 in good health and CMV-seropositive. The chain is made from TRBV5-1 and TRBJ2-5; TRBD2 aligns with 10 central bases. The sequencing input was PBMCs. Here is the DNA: TGCGCCAGCAATCAGATAGCGGGGGGCCAAGAGACCCAGTACTTC. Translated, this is CASNQIAGGQETQYF.